These T cell receptor beta chains were read from a single sample in a study of patients and donors after allogeneic stem cell transplantation. TCRdb fed the RT-PCR reads into MiXCR, producing one record per CDR3 protein. The table lists about a million distinct CDR3 sequences, 18% of them singletons. The sequencing input was blood, either unsorted or a sorted T cell fraction (not recorded which). These receptors were taken from a human donor who was either an allogeneic HSCT recipient or a stem cell or donor lymphocyte infusion donor (not recorded which). It is not recorded whose cells these are; they may come from a transplant donor. Both conserved end residues are part of each CDR3. Each record gives: CDR3 DNA, CDR3 protein, J gene, clone size, V gene, D gene. A D gene is named only where the DNA matches it firmly. Clone size, where shown, is once, few, many, or a class for clones that have expanded.

CDR3 DNA: TGTGCCAGCAGCTTACGCGGCCGAGCGTTAGAAGCTTTCTTT
CDR3 protein: CASSLRGRALEAFF
J gene: TRBJ1-1
clone size: many
V gene: TRBV7-2
D gene: NA

CDR3 DNA: TGCGCCAGCACAGTCTTCGTGGGACAGATCTCCTTC
CDR3 protein: CASTVFVGQISF
J gene: TRBJ1-2
clone size: many
V gene: TRBV5-1
D gene: TRBD1

CDR3 DNA: TGTGCCTGGAGTACCCACGGACTTGCCTACGAGCAGTACTTC
CDR3 protein: CAWSTHGLAYEQYF
J gene: TRBJ2-7
clone size: NA
V gene: TRBV30
D gene: NA

CDR3 DNA: TGTGCCTGGAGTGTACGAGGCGGCTCTGGAAACACCATATATTTT
CDR3 protein: CAWSVRGGSGNTIYF
J gene: TRBJ1-3
clone size: NA
V gene: TRBV30
D gene: NA

CDR3 DNA: TGTGCCAGCTCACGGGGACAGGGAAACGAGCAGTACTTC
CDR3 protein: CASSRGQGNEQYF
J gene: TRBJ2-7
clone size: NA
V gene: TRBV18
D gene: TRBD1

CDR3 DNA: TGTGCCAGCTCACCAGAAGTAGCCCAGTACTTC
CDR3 protein: CASSPEVAQYF
J gene: TRBJ2-5
clone size: NA
V gene: TRBV18
D gene: NA

CDR3 DNA: TGTGCCAGTAGTATCACTGCAGCAAGTGGCTACACCTTC
CDR3 protein: CASSITAASGYTF
J gene: TRBJ1-2
clone size: few
V gene: TRBV19
D gene: NA

CDR3 DNA: TGTGCCAGCAGGGCAGCGACCTCTGGGGCCAACGTCCTGACTTTC
CDR3 protein: CASRAATSGANVLTF
J gene: TRBJ2-6
clone size: once
V gene: TRBV7-3
D gene: NA

CDR3 DNA: TGTGCCAGCAGTTTGTCCAGGGGGCTAGGGTCACCCCTCCACTTT
CDR3 protein: CASSLSRGLGSPLHF
J gene: TRBJ1-6
clone size: NA
V gene: TRBV28
D gene: TRBD1

CDR3 DNA: TGTGCCAGCAGCTTACGAGCGGGAGAGACAGATACGCAGTATTTT
CDR3 protein: CASSLRAGETDTQYF
J gene: TRBJ2-3
clone size: few
V gene: TRBV7-3
D gene: TRBD2

CDR3 DNA: TGTGCCAGCAGCCTCCGGGTGGCGGGGGGAATCTCTGGGGCCAACGTCCTGACTTTC
CDR3 protein: CASSLRVAGGISGANVLTF
J gene: TRBJ2-6
clone size: few
V gene: TRBV11-2
D gene: TRBD2

CDR3 DNA: TGTGCCAGCAGCGCGATAGCGGGGACTACCTACGAGCAGTACTTC
CDR3 protein: CASSAIAGTTYEQYF
J gene: TRBJ2-7
clone size: NA
V gene: TRBV12-3/TRBV12-4
D gene: TRBD2

CDR3 DNA: TGTGCCAGCAAGGATGGCTACAATGAGCAGTTCTTC
CDR3 protein: CASKDGYNEQFF
J gene: TRBJ2-1
clone size: few
V gene: TRBV27
D gene: NA